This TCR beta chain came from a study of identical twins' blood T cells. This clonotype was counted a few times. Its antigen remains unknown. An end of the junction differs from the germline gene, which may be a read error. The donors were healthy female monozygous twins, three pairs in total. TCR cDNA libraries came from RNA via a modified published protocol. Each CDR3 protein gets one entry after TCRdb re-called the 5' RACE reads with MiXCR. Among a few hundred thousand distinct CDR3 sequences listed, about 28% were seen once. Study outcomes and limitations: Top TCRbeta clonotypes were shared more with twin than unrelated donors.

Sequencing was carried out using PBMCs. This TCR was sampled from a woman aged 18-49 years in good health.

CDR3 DNA sequence: TGCAATGCTGTAGCAGCAGTCAATGAGCAGTTCTTC. This sequence encodes CNAVAAVNEQFF. This sequence joins TRBV20-1 and TRBJ2-1, with unresolved D. The CDR3 spans 12 residues. Germline CDR1 reads DFQATT; CDR2 reads SNEGSKA (reference sequence).